These 16 T cell receptor beta chains were all obtained from the same sample, sequenced in a study of CD8+ T cells in alopecia areata (dated by TCRdb to 2016 to 2019). The sample's time point label, decoded: approximately 4 weeks on oral tofacitinib. The intended sense of this specimen's treatment or condition label: oral pan-JAK inhibitor, 5-10 mg twice daily. The library was built by means of the immunoSEQ multiplex PCR assay. To provide template for TCR sequencing, every sample had RNA extracted and reverse transcribed into cDNA. What TCRdb holds here is the immuneACCESS table cut down to in-frame rearrangements. Part of the clones is not present; checked against another copy, under half of the missing clones reflect an unresolved V gene, and the others are unexplained. A total of about 220,000 clones appear in this sample, around 57% of them only once. Of the sample, around 1.5% falls within the top ten clones.

The sequences come from CD4+ T cells sorted from blood, collected at week 4, from a patient treated with tofacitinib. The receptors derive from a human donor with alopecia areata.

This chain joins TRBV19 and TRBJ2-3; tentatively, D is TRBD1 (6 bases). V was clipped by 3 bases and J by 3 bases, with 10 bases between them. The CDR3 length is 14 residues. The V gene's germline CDR1 is LNHDA and CDR2 SQIVND (reference sequence). Here the CDR3 reads CASSIGQGTDTQYF. In DNA, the CDR3 is TGTGCCAGTAGTATTGGGCAGGGGACAGATACGCAGTATTTT.

Comments on this clone: The sample holds other DNA sequences that translate to the same CDR3. The chain joins TRBV30 to TRBJ1-1; D unclear. Per the germline V gene, CDR1 is GTSNPN and CDR2 is SVGIG (reference sequence). With 3 bases removed from V and 8 bases from J, the gap between germline ends came to 7 bases. The CDR3 spans 10 residues. The DNA of the CDR3 is TGTGCCTGGAGCCAGGCAGAAGCTTTCTTT. Translated: CAWSQAEAFF.

This clone was seen only a few times. The chain uses TRBV14 and TRBJ2-5; D remains ambiguous. Trimming cost V 2 bases and J 3 bases, with 4 bases left between them. Germline-derived CDR1 and CDR2 are SGHDN and FVKESK. The CDR3 runs 12 residues. CDR3 protein: CASSQREETQYF. The CDR3 coding sequence is TGTGCCAGCAGCCAAAGGGAAGAGACCCAGTACTTC.

V gene TRBV18 combines with J gene TRBJ2-2; no definite D call. The CDR3 covers 15 residues. Germline CDR1 KGHSH, CDR2 LQKENI. V was trimmed by 2 bases and J by 1 base, leaving 8 bases between them. CDR3 sequence: CASSPGLVNTGELFF. DNA of the CDR3: TGTGCCAGCTCACCAGGGTTGGTGAACACCGGGGAGCTGTTTTTT.

This clone was observed once. The chain carries TRBV5-1 and TRBJ2-1; 13 bases map to TRBD2. The CDR3 covers 16 residues. V lost 1 base, J lost 7 bases, and 5 bases stayed unmatched. Germline values: CDR1 SGHRS, CDR2 YFSETQ. Here the CDR3 reads CASSLRTSGGKNEQFF. The CDR3 DNA reads TGCGCCAGCAGCTTGCGGACTAGCGGGGGCAAGAATGAGCAGTTCTTC.

This chain links TRBV4-1 with TRBJ1-2; no firm D call. Germline V gene data show CDR1 as MGHRA and CDR2 as YSYEKL. CDR3 length: 14 residues. V was trimmed by 0 bases and J by 4 bases, leaving 9 bases between them. Here the CDR3 DNA reads TGCGCCAGCAGCCAAGATCGGCAGACCTATGGCTACACCTTC. This codes for CASSQDRQTYGYTF.

This clone was observed a few times. The chain has TRBV9 and TRBJ2-2, with 9 positions matching TRBD1. Germline CDR1 SGDLS, CDR2 YYNGEE. Trimming removed 0 bases from V and 7 bases from J; junction bases left unmatched: 7. This CDR3 has 16 residues. The CDR3 region has the DNA TGTGCCAGCAGCGTAGCCGGGACAGGGTTTGGCGGGGAGCTGTTTTTT. The encoded protein is CASSVAGTGFGGELFF.

This clone has only a few counts. The chain links TRBV28 to TRBJ2-7, with D possibly being TRBD1 (5 bases). Germline V CDR1 and CDR2: MDHEN, SYDVKM. There are 12 residues in the CDR3. V lost 4 bases and J 4 bases, leaving 8 bases between the germline ends. In DNA form, the CDR3 reads TGTGCCAGCAGTTGGGGCGCTTACGAGCAGTACTTC. Its translation: CASSWGAYEQYF.

This clone is a singleton in its sample. The V gene is TRBV5-1, the J gene TRBJ2-7; D unclear. Trimming left V 0 bases short and J 1 base short, with 8 bases between. This CDR3 region has 14 residues. In germline, CDR1 is SGHRS, CDR2 YFSETQ. CDR3 bases: TGCGCCAGCAGCTTGGCGGTGGAGTCCTACGAGCAGTACTTC. This encodes CASSLAVESYEQYF.

The V and J genes are TRBV2 and TRBJ1-2; possible D gene TRBD1, 5 bases. Trimming removed 2 bases at V and 4 bases at J, with 17 bases between. The CDR3 has 16 residues. Looked up from germline, CDR1 is SNHLY and CDR2 is FYNNEI. CDR3 in DNA: TGTGCCAGCAGTGAATTATCTTTTGAGGACACCTATGGCTACACCTTC. This codes for CASSELSFEDTYGYTF.

This chain uses TRBV7-2 with TRBJ2-2; 8 bases agree with TRBD2. J gave up 4 bases and V 5 bases, and 15 bases lay outside the gene matches. Germline CDR1 is SGHTA and CDR2 is FQGNSA. CDR3 length: 18 amino acids. This chain's CDR3 is CASSLPIATSVFTGELFF. The CDR3 DNA is TGTGCCAGCAGCCTACCTATAGCGACTAGCGTCTTCACCGGGGAGCTGTTTTTT.

The V and J genes are TRBV29-1 and TRBJ1-1; the D is unclear. Germline V gene data show CDR1 as SQVTM and CDR2 as ANQGSEA. This CDR3 has 10 amino acids. V gave up 6 bases and J gave up 8 bases, with 10 bases separating them. CDR3 sequence reads: CSVGIKEAFF. The CDR3 DNA is TGCAGCGTGGGGATTAAAGAAGCTTTCTTT.

V gene TRBV5-1 combines with J gene TRBJ2-7, with D possibly matching TRBD1 (6 bases). The germline CDR1 and CDR2 sequences are SGHRS and YFSETQ. Trimming removed 2 bases from V and 4 bases from J, with 13 bases in between. The CDR3 totals 14 residues. The CDR3 DNA reads TGCGCCAGCAGCTTATCGGGACAACTTTACGAGCAGTACTTC. Translation gives CASSLSGQLYEQYF.

The V gene is TRBV6-5, the J gene TRBJ1-4; D is uncertain. Trimming took 10 bases from V and 5 from J, leaving 14 bases between them. Germline V gives CDR1 MNHEY, CDR2 SVGAGI. The CDR3 totals 13 residues. In DNA, the CDR3 is TGTGCCACTGGAGCGATGGGGAATGAAAAACTGTTTTTT. This encodes CATGAMGNEKLFF.

This clone appeared a few times. The chain is built from TRBV6-5 and TRBJ2-1; 10 bases agree with TRBD2. V lost 5 bases to trimming and J lost 4 bases; unmatched junction nucleotides: 5. Germline V CDR1 and CDR2: MNHEY, SVGAGI. This CDR3 spans 15 amino acids. In nucleotides, the CDR3 is TGTGCCAGCAGTGCAAGCGGGGGGGGGTACAATGAGCAGTTCTTC. Residues: CASSASGGGYNEQFF.

The J gene is TRBJ1-5, the V gene TRBV30; no firm D call. Trimming removed 1 base from V and 5 bases from J, with 15 bases in between. CDR3 size: 15 residues. Germline V lookup: CDR1 GTSNPN, CDR2 SVGIG (reference sequence). CDR3: CAWSAQALLDQPQHF. The CDR3 DNA follows: TGTGCCTGGAGTGCACAAGCCCTCCTTGATCAGCCCCAGCATTTT.